The present TCR beta chain was sequenced within a study of blood T cell repertoires in COVID-19. Data came from immunoSEQ multiplex PCR; TCRdb stores just in-frame clones and leaves some out. Of 400,000 to 500,000 clones in the sample, more than 75% are singletons; the top ten hold approximately 1.8%. The germline V gene has CDR1 KGHDR and CDR2 SFDVKD. This CDR3 is 15 amino acids long. Trimming removed 3 bases at V and 5 bases at J, with 13 bases between. This receptor was taken from a woman aged 40-49 years who had recovered from COVID-19. Material: PBMCs or T cells enriched from blood (not recorded which). V is TRBV24-1 and J is TRBJ2-1; no firm D call. CDR3 coding DNA: TGTGCCACCAGTGATCAGACACTCTTCAACAATGAGCAGTTCTTC. Protein product: CATSDQTLFNNEQFF.